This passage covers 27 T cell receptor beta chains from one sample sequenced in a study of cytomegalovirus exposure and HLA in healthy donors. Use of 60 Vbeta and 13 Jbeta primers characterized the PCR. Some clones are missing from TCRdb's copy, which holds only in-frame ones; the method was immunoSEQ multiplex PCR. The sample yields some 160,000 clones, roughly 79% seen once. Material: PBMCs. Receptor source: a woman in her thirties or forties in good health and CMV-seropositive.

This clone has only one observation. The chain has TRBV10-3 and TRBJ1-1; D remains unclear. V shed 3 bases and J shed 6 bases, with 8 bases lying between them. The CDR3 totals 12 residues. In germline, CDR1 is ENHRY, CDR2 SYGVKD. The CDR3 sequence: CAISDGFSEAFF. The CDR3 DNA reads TGTGCCATCAGTGACGGGTTCTCTGAAGCTTTCTTT.

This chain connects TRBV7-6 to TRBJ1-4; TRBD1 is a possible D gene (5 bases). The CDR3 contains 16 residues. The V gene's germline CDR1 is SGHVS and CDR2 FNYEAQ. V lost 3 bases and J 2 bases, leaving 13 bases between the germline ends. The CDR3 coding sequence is TGTGCCAGCAGCTTTATGCAGGGCCGGACTAATGAAAAACTGTTTTTT. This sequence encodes CASSFMQGRTNEKLFF.

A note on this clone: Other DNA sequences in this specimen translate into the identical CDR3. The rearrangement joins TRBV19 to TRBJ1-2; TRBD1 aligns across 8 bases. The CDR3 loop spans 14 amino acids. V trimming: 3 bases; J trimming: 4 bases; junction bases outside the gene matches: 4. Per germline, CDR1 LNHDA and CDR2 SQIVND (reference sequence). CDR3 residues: CASSIDRGGYGYTF. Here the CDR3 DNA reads TGTGCCAGTAGTATCGACAGGGGAGGCTATGGCTACACCTTC.

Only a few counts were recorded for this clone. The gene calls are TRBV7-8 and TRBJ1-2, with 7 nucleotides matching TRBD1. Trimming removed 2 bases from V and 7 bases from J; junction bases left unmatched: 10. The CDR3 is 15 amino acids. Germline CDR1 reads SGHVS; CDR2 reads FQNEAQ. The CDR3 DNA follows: TGTGCCAGCAGCTTATGGGTCTCGACAGGGCCTGGCTACACCTTC. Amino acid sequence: CASSLWVSTGPGYTF.

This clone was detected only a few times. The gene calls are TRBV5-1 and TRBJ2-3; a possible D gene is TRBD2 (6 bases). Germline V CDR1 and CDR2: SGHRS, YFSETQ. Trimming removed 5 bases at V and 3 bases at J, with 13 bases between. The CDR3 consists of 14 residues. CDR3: CASRTGSGTDTQYF. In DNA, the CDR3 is TGCGCCAGCAGAACCGGGAGCGGGACAGATACGCAGTATTTT.

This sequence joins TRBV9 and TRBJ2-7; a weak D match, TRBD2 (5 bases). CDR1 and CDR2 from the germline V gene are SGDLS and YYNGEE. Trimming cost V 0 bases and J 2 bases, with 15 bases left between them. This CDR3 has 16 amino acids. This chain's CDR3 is CASSVGARGMTYEQYF. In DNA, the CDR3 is TGTGCCAGCAGCGTAGGGGCCCGGGGAATGACCTACGAGCAGTACTTC.

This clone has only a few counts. The CDR3 spells CASSVGQRGGPVNEQFF. The CDR3 bases are TGTGCCAGCAGCGTAGGTCAGCGGGGGGGCCCTGTCAATGAGCAGTTCTTC. The rearrangement uses TRBV9 and TRBJ2-1, with 10 bases identical to TRBD2. Per the germline V gene, CDR1 is SGDLS and CDR2 is YYNGEE. The CDR3 loop spans 17 amino acids. J was trimmed by 6 bases and V by 0 bases; bases with no gene match: 9.

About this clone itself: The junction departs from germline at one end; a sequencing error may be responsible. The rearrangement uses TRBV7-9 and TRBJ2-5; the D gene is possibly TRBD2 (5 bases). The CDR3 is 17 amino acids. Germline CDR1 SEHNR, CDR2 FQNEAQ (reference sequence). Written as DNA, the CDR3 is TGTTCCAGCAGCTTAGTGAGGCTAGCTAGGGCCCAAGAGACCCAGTACTTC. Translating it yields CSSSLVRLARAQETQYF.

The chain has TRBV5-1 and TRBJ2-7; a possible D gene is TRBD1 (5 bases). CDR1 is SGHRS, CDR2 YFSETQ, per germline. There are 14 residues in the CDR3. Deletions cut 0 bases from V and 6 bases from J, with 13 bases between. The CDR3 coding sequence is TGCGCCAGCAGCTTGGGTGTCAGGGTGGCCGAGCAGTACTTC. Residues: CASSLGVRVAEQYF.

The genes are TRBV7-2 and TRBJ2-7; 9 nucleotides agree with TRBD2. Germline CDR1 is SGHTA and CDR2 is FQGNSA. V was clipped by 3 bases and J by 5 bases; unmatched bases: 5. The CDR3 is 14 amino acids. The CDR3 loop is CASSFGGGANEQYF. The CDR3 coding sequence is TGTGCCAGCAGCTTTGGCGGGGGGGCAAACGAGCAGTACTTC.

CDR3 loop: CASSYSVGGPVYEQYF. DNA for the CDR3: TGTGCCAGCAGTTACTCGGTGGGGGGGCCAGTATACGAGCAGTACTTC. The rearrangement uses TRBV6-5 and TRBJ2-7, with D possibly matching TRBD2 (7 bases). The CDR3 is made up of 16 amino acids. The germline V gene has CDR1 MNHEY and CDR2 SVGAGI. Trimming took 0 bases from V and 4 from J, leaving 16 bases between them.

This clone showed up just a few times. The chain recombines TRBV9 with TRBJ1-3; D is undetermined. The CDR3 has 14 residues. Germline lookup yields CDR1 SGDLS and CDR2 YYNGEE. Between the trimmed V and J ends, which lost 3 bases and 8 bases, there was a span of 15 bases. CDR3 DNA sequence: TGTGCCAGCAGCGAGAGAGGGCCTTGGGACACCATATATTTT. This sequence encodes CASSERGPWDTIYF.

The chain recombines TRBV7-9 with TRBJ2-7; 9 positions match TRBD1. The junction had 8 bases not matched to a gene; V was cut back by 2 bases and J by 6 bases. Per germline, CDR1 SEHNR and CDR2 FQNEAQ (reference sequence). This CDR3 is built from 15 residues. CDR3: CASSLLGQGFGEQYF. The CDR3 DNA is TGTGCCAGCAGCTTACTGGGACAGGGTTTCGGCGAGCAGTACTTC.

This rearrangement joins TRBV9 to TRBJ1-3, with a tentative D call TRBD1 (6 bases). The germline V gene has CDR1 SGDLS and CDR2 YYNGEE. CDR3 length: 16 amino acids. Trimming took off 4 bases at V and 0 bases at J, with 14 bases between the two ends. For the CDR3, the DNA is TGTGCCAGCAGCATCCGACAGGAACCCTCTGGAAACACCATATATTTT. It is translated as CASSIRQEPSGNTIYF.

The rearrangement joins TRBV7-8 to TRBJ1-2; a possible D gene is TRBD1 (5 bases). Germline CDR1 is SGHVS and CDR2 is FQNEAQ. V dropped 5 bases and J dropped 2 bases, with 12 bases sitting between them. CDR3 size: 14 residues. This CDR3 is CASSPETANYGYTF. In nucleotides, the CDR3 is TGTGCCAGCAGCCCAGAGACAGCGAACTATGGCTACACCTTC.

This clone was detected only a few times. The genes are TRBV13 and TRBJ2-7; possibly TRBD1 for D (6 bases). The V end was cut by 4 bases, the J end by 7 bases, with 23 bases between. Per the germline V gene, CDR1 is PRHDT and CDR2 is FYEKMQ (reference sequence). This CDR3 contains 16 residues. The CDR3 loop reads CASSSSHRAIREEQYF. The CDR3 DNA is TGTGCCAGCAGCTCCTCCCACAGGGCGATACGCGAGGAGCAGTACTTC.

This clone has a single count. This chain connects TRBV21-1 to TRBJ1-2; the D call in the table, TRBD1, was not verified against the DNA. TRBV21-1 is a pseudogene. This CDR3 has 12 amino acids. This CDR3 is CASSKDRCGYTF. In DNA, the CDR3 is TGTGCCAGCAGCAAAGACAGGTGTGGCTACACCTTC.

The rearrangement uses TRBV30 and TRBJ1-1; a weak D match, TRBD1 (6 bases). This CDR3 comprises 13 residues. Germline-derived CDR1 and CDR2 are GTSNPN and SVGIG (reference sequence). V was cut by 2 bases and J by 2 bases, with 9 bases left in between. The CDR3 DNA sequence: TGTGCCTGGAGTAAACAGGGAAACACTGAAGCTTTCTTT. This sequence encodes CAWSKQGNTEAFF.

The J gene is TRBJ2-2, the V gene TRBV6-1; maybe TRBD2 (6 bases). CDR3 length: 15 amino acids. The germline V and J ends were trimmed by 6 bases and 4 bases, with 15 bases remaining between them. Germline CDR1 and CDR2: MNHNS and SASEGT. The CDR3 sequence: CASSFRVRGTGELFF. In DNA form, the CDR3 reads TGTGCCAGCAGCTTTAGGGTGCGGGGCACCGGGGAGCTGTTTTTT.

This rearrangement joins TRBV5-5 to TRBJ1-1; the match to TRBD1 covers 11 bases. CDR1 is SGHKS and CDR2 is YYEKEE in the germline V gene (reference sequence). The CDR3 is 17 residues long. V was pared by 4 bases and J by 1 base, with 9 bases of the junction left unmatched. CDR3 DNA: TGTGCCAGCAGCAAGGGAGGGGACAGGGGGAGGAACACTGAAGCTTTCTTT. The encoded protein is CASSKGGDRGRNTEAFF.

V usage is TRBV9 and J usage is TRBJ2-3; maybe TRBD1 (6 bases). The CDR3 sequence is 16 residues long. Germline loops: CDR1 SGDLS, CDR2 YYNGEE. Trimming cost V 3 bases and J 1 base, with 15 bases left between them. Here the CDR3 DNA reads TGTGCCAGCAGCGCAGACAGGAGTGGAGGCACAGATACGCAGTATTTT. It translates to CASSADRSGGTDTQYF.

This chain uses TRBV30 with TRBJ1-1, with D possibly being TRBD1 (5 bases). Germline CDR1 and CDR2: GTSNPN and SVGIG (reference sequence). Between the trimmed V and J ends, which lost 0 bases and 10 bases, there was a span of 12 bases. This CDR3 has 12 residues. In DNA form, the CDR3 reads TGTGCCTGGAGTGTTAGTTCAGGGCGAGCTTTCTTT. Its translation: CAWSVSSGRAFF.

The CDR3 is CASSSGTGQPYEQYF. Written as DNA, the CDR3 is TGTGCCAGCAGCTCCGGGACAGGGCAGCCCTACGAGCAGTACTTC. The rearrangement uses TRBV5-6 and TRBJ2-7, with 9 bases matching TRBD1. Germline CDR1 is SGHDT and CDR2 is YYEEEE. This CDR3 contains 15 residues. With 3 bases clipped from V and 2 bases from J, the junction kept 6 bases outside the gene matches.

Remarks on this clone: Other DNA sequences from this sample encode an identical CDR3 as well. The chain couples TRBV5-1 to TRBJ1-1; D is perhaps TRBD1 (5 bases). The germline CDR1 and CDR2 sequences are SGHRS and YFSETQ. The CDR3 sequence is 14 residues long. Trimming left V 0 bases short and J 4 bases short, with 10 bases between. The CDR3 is CASSLASGGTEAFF. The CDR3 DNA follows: TGCGCCAGCAGCTTGGCCAGCGGGGGCACTGAAGCTTTCTTT.

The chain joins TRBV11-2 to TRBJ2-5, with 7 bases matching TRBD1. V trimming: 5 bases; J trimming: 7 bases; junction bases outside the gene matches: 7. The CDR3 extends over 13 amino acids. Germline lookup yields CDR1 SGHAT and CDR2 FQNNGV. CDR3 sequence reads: CASSRDSPGTQYF. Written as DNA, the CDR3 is TGTGCCAGCAGCAGGGACAGCCCCGGGACCCAGTACTTC.

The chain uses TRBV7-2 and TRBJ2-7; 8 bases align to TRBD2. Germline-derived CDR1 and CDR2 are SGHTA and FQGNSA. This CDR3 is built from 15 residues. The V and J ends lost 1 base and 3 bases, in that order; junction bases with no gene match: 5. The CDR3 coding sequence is TGTGCCAGCAGCTTAGTTAGCGGGGACATCTACGAGCAGTACTTC. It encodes CASSLVSGDIYEQYF.

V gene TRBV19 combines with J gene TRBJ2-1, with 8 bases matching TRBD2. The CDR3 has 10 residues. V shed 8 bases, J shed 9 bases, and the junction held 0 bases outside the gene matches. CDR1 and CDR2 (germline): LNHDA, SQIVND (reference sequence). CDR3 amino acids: CASRGGEQFF. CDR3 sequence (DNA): TGTGCCAGTCGGGGGGGTGAGCAGTTCTTC.